The entry that follows covers one T cell receptor (beta chain) sequence. Antigen specificity is unknown. Naive T cells were sorted: CD4+CD8-CD45RO-CD45RA+ for CD4+, CD8+CD4-CD45RA+CD27bright for CD8+. This specimen belongs to a study of healthy donors' naive CD4 and CD8 T cells. Study-level results: CDR3 charge plus V and J genes appeared to account for roughly 13% of CD4/CD8 variance. Bias from naive T cell homeostatic proliferation was not addressed.

TCR libraries were built from 500 to 600 ng of total RNA by linear amplification. TCRdb re-called the reads through MiXCR, storing one row per CDR3 protein. This sample carries about 180,000 distinct CDR3 sequences, 65% to 75% of them seen once, and the ten largest clones take roughly 2.3%. Germline-derived CDR1 and CDR2 are LNHDA and SQIVND (reference sequence). V gave up 1 base and J gave up 2 bases, with 14 bases separating them. The CDR3 is 16 residues long. This clonotype was obtained from a pool of human donors in good health; the sample pools cells from several healthy donors. The sequencing input was naive CD4+ and CD8+ T cells sorted from blood, pooled from several donors. This rearrangement joins TRBV19 to TRBJ1-2; D may be TRBD1 (5 bases). The CDR3: CASSIAGAADNYGYTF. For the CDR3, the DNA is TGTGCCAGTAGTATAGCTGGGGCAGCGGACAACTATGGCTACACCTTC.